These 23 T cell receptor beta chains came from one sample sequenced in a study of cytotoxic CD8 clonotypes in ibrutinib-treated CLL. Libraries were prepared by immunoSEQ multiplex PCR; TCRdb keeps only in-frame clonotypes and omits some of them. The table lists some 70,000 clones, about nine tenths of them singletons. The sample consisted of PBMCs, taken after 12 months of ibrutinib treatment. These receptor sequences come from a human donor with chronic lymphocytic leukemia.

V gene TRBV5-4 combines with J gene TRBJ1-3, with a tentative D call TRBD1 (5 bases). V lost 1 base and J 0 bases, leaving 5 bases between the germline ends. Germline loops: CDR1 SGHNT, CDR2 YYREEE (reference sequence). The CDR3 loop spans 14 amino acids. DNA of the CDR3: TGTGCCAGCAGCTTGACAGGCTCTGGAAACACCATATATTTT. This encodes CASSLTGSGNTIYF.

This chain joins TRBV28 and TRBJ2-3, with 9 bases aligning to TRBD2. In germline, CDR1 is MDHEN, CDR2 SYDVKM. V trimming: 4 bases; J trimming: 7 bases; junction bases outside the gene matches: 15. The CDR3 sequence is 17 residues long. The CDR3 bases are TGTGCCAGCAGTTCGCTTGCGGTAGCGGGAGCGGGGCATACGCAGTATTTT. As protein: CASSSLAVAGAGHTQYF. The full variable domain, completed using reference TRBV28 and TRBJ2-3, is DVKVTQSSRYLVKRTGEKVFLECVQDMDHENMFWYRQDPGLGLRLIYFSYDVKMKEKGDIPEGYSVSREKKERFSLILESASTNQTSMYLCASSSLAVAGAGHTQYFGPGTRLTVL.

The V call is TRBV10-3, the J call TRBJ1-5, with D uncertain. Germline values: CDR1 ENHRY, CDR2 SYGVKD. This CDR3 spans 13 amino acids. V lost 3 bases to trimming and J lost 6 bases, with 9 bases between them. CDR3 loop: CAISDGGPQPQHF. The CDR3 nucleotides read TGTGCCATCAGTGACGGTGGTCCTCAGCCCCAGCATTTT.

The V call is TRBV6-5, the J call TRBJ2-1; D remains unclear. CDR1 and CDR2 (germline): MNHEY, SVGAGI. The CDR3 runs to 13 residues. Trimming shortened V by 1 base and J by 4 bases, and 5 bases separated the two germline ends. In nucleotides, the CDR3 is TGTGCCAGCAGTTACTTGCGGTACAATGAGCAGTTCTTC. Its protein is CASSYLRYNEQFF.

The gene calls are TRBV29-1 and TRBJ2-1; D not certain. The V end was cut by 3 bases, the J end by 1 base, with 10 bases between. CDR3 length: 14 residues. Germline values: CDR1 SQVTM, CDR2 ANQGSEA. The CDR3: CSVDRSGSYNEQFF. Written as DNA, the CDR3 is TGCAGCGTTGACCGATCCGGATCCTACAATGAGCAGTTCTTC.

The CDR3 region is CASSLAPAASSYEQYF. DNA of the CDR3: TGTGCCAGCAGCTTAGCGCCAGCGGCAAGCTCCTACGAGCAGTACTTC. This chain links TRBV7-2 with TRBJ2-7, with a weak D call TRBD2 (5 bases). CDR1 and CDR2 from the germline V gene are SGHTA and FQGNSA. Deletions cut 0 bases from V and 0 bases from J, with 12 bases between. The CDR3 has 16 residues.

This clone came up once. The chain recombines TRBV19 with TRBJ1-2, with 7 bases aligning to TRBD1. V shed 5 bases, J shed 2 bases, and the junction held 11 bases outside the gene matches. Germline loops: CDR1 LNHDA, CDR2 SQIVND (reference sequence). The CDR3 covers 16 residues. The CDR3 DNA reads as TGTGCCAGTAGTCTTACCTCATTACAGGGGAACTATGGCTACACCTTC. As protein: CASSLTSLQGNYGYTF.

This sequence joins TRBV21-1 and TRBJ2-5; the table names TRBD1, a call not compared with the DNA. TRBV21-1 is a recognized pseudogene. The CDR3 is 15 amino acids. The CDR3, as DNA: TGTGCCAGCATCCGCGACAGGTTCGGGCGAGAGACCCAGTACTTC. This translates into CASIRDRFGRETQYF.

The chain carries TRBV7-2 and TRBJ2-1, with D possibly matching TRBD1 (5 bases). The CDR3 has 18 residues. The germline V gene has CDR1 SGHTA and CDR2 FQGNSA. V was shortened by 1 base and J by 0 bases, with 16 bases between the two germline ends. CDR3 DNA: TGTGCCAGCAGCTTAGTAGTTACAGGCAGGAGCTCCTACAATGAGCAGTTCTTC. Amino acid sequence: CASSLVVTGRSSYNEQFF.

This chain links TRBV28 with TRBJ2-1; D is unresolved. V was cut by 6 bases and J by 8 bases, with 14 bases left in between. The CDR3 covers 13 residues. The germline gives CDR1 MDHEN, CDR2 SYDVKM. The CDR3 bases are TGTGCCAGCAGCCTAGTGGGTTTTGATGAGCAGTTCTTC. It codes for CASSLVGFDEQFF.

The chain uses TRBV11-1 and TRBJ2-1; D is uncertain. The CDR3 length is 14 residues. The V gene's germline CDR1 is SGHAT and CDR2 FQDESV (reference sequence). V lost 0 bases to trimming and J lost 6 bases, with 9 bases between them. The CDR3 nucleotides are TGTGCCAGCAGCTTAGCGAGAGCCTCCAATGAGCAGTTCTTC. Translated, it gives CASSLARASNEQFF.

The chain joins TRBV27 to TRBJ2-2; 7 nucleotides line up with TRBD1. The V gene's germline CDR1 is MNHEY and CDR2 SMNVEV (reference sequence). The CDR3 has 15 residues. V shed 5 bases and J 0 bases; nucleotides not matched to a gene: 3. The CDR3 spells CASSVTGANTGELFF. The CDR3 DNA sequence: TGTGCCAGCAGTGTCACAGGGGCGAACACCGGGGAGCTGTTTTTT.

V gene TRBV7-9 combines with J gene TRBJ1-4; possibly TRBD1 for D (5 bases). The V gene lost 6 bases and the J gene lost 3 bases, with 11 bases spanning the gap. Germline lookup yields CDR1 SEHNR and CDR2 FQNEAQ (reference sequence). The CDR3 runs to 14 residues. The CDR3, as DNA: TGTGCCAGCAGGGAGGGGAGTCCTAATGAAAAACTGTTTTTT. It encodes CASREGSPNEKLFF.

The chain uses TRBV27 and TRBJ2-3; 9 positions match TRBD2. The J segment lost 1 base and the V segment lost 2 bases, leaving 4 bases of the junction unmatched. CDR3 length: 16 amino acids. Germline values: CDR1 MNHEY, CDR2 SMNVEV (reference sequence). The CDR3 DNA is TGTGCCAGCAGTTTAATAGCGGGAGCGGGCACAGATACGCAGTATTTT. Its translation: CASSLIAGAGTDTQYF.

This chain connects TRBV18 to TRBJ1-1; 7 bases line up with TRBD1. The CDR3 length is 15 residues. CDR1 KGHSH and CDR2 LQKENI come from the germline V gene. The V and J ends lost 3 bases and 0 bases, in that order; junction bases with no gene match: 4. CDR3 residues: CASSPTGLVNTEAFF. The CDR3, as DNA: TGTGCCAGCTCACCGACAGGGCTCGTGAACACTGAAGCTTTCTTT.

CDR3 sequence: CASSLQGAHEQFF. CDR3 coding DNA: TGTGCCAGCTCACTACAGGGTGCGCATGAGCAGTTCTTC. J is TRBJ2-1 and V is TRBV18, with D maybe TRBD1 (6 bases). V was cut by 4 bases and J by 8 bases, with 12 bases left in between. CDR1 is KGHSH and CDR2 is LQKENI in the germline V gene. The CDR3 extends over 13 amino acids.

The V call is TRBV7-9, the J call TRBJ1-5; D is possibly TRBD1 (6 bases). The CDR3 is 12 amino acids. The V gene lost 4 bases and the J gene lost 8 bases, with 9 bases spanning the gap. Germline CDR1 reads SEHNR; CDR2 reads FQNEAQ (reference sequence). The CDR3 region is CASSSTGKPQHF. Here the CDR3 DNA reads TGTGCCAGCAGCTCTACAGGGAAGCCCCAGCATTTT. Full variable domain (missing parts from reference TRBV7-9 and TRBJ1-5): DTGVSQNPRHKITKRGQNVTFRCDPISEHNRLYWYRQTLGQGPEFLTYFQNEAQLEKSRLLSDRFSAERPKGSFSTLEIQRTEQGDSAMYLCASSSTGKPQHFGDGTRLSIL.

CDR3 in DNA: TGCGCCAGCAGCTTGGAGGCGCGGGGCCGGGACTATGGCTACACCTTC. Amino acid sequence: CASSLEARGRDYGYTF. The chain joins TRBV5-1 to TRBJ1-2, with D possibly TRBD1 on 5 matching bases. The length of the CDR3 is 16 residues. The V end lost 0 bases, the J end lost 3 bases, and 15 bases lay between the germline ends. The germline V gene has CDR1 SGHRS and CDR2 YFSETQ.

This chain joins TRBV19 and TRBJ1-5, with D perhaps matching TRBD1 (5 bases). The germline CDR1 and CDR2 sequences are LNHDA and SQIVND (reference sequence). V was clipped by 1 base and J by 0 bases, with 22 bases between them. This CDR3 contains 20 residues. Here the CDR3 DNA reads TGTGCCAGTAGTATAGGGGCCCTGGGGCCCTCTAGATATAGCAATCAGCCCCAGCATTTT. This sequence encodes CASSIGALGPSRYSNQPQHF.

The J gene is TRBJ2-7, the V gene TRBV19; 9 nucleotides align to TRBD2. Trimming at V came to 5 bases and at J to 3 bases, leaving 11 bases not matched to a gene. CDR3 length equals 16 residues. The germline V gene encodes CDR1 LNHDA and CDR2 SQIVND (reference sequence). The CDR3: CASSERRTSVDYEQYF. CDR3 coding DNA: TGTGCCAGTAGTGAGCGACGGACTAGCGTTGACTACGAGCAGTACTTC. Combining the CDR3 with reference TRBV19 and TRBJ2-7 gives the whole variable domain DGGITQSPKYLFRKEGQNVTLSCEQNLNHDAMYWYRQDPGQGLRLIYYSQIVNDFQKGDIAEGYSVSREKKESFPLTVTSAQKNPTAFYLCASSERRTSVDYEQYFGPGTRLTVT.

The rearrangement joins TRBV28 to TRBJ1-4; TRBD1 is a possible D gene (6 bases). The V end lost 6 bases, the J end lost 8 bases, and 13 bases lay between the germline ends. Germline assignment: CDR1 MDHEN and CDR2 SYDVKM. CDR3 length equals 13 residues. CDR3 coding DNA: TGTGCCAGCAGCACGGACAGACGGGAAAAACTGTTTTTT. Its translation: CASSTDRREKLFF.

The chain couples TRBV5-1 to TRBJ2-3; the match to TRBD2 covers 14 bases. The V segment lost 5 bases and the J segment 6 bases; nucleotides outside the gene matches: 5. In germline, CDR1 is SGHRS, CDR2 YFSETQ. CDR3 length: 15 residues. CDR3 DNA sequence: TGCGCCAGCAGGGTGGGACTAGCGGGAGATGATACGCAGTATTTT. Its protein is CASRVGLAGDDTQYF. Full variable domain (missing parts from reference TRBV5-1 and TRBJ2-3): KAGVTQTPRYLIKTRGQQVTLSCSPISGHRSVSWYQQTPGQGLQFLFEYFSETQRNKGNFPGRFSGRQFSNSRSEMNVSTLELGDSALYLCASRVGLAGDDTQYFGPGTRLTVL.

V and J are TRBV13 and TRBJ1-6; 7 nucleotides line up with TRBD1. With V trimmed by 5 bases and J by 7 bases, 8 bases remained unmatched. CDR1 is PRHDT, CDR2 FYEKMQ, per germline (reference sequence). CDR3 length: 15 residues. The CDR3 DNA sequence: TGTGCCAGCAGCCCTCGGGACAGAACGAATTCACCCCTCCACTTT. It translates to CASSPRDRTNSPLHF.